This entry concerns a single T cell receptor (beta chain). This sample stems from a study of blood T cell repertoires in COVID-19. Across the whole study: PBMCs, B-cell-depleted T cells, or T cells provided the cDNA or gDNA that made up the material.

Under the authors' procedure: Amplification with reference gene primers provided the estimates of nucleated cell counts. Assay: immunoSEQ multiplex PCR; the TCRdb copy retains only in-frame clones and omits some. Clone size and the V and J calls come from that table; the DNA yielded D and trimming. The data show approximately 170,000 clones, with 65% to 85% seen just once and around 6.1% held by the top ten. Ages ranged from about 18 to 89 years, with residence in under 25 US areas. Clinical history reported by participants formed the basis on which cohorts were assigned. V trimming: 3 bases; J trimming: 2 bases; junction bases outside the gene matches: 12. The germline gives CDR1 SGHVS, CDR2 FNYEAQ. The CDR3 length is 18 residues.

The origin of this receptor is a man between 40 and 49 years old who had recovered from COVID-19. Sequencing was done on a sample of PBMCs or T cells enriched from blood (not recorded which). The chain joins TRBV7-6 to TRBJ1-3; 8 bases map to TRBD1. CDR3 nucleotide sequence: TGTGCCAGCAGCTTCAACACAGGGGGTAGGGGCGCTGGAAACACCATATATTTT. Its protein product is CASSFNTGGRGAGNTIYF.